These 30 T cell receptor beta chains originate from one sample sequenced in a study of blood T cell repertoires in COVID-19. The protocol was immunoSEQ multiplex PCR, while the TCRdb copy is restricted to in-frame clones and leaves out a portion. The sample carries around 250,000 clones, approximately 88% recorded once. Input material: PBMCs or T cells enriched from blood (not recorded which). The receptors shown here come from a woman in her thirties or forties who had been exposed to COVID-19.

This chain links TRBV11-3 with TRBJ1-2, with unresolved D. Trimming cost V 5 bases and J 2 bases, with 9 bases left between them. The CDR3 is made up of 13 amino acids. Germline assignment: CDR1 SGHNT and CDR2 YENEEA. CDR3 sequence: CASSLSGNYGYTF. The CDR3 coding sequence is TGTGCCAGCAGCCTATCGGGGAACTATGGCTACACCTTC.

The chain employs TRBV2 and TRBJ1-4, with 10 bases matching TRBD1. From germline, CDR1 is SNHLY and CDR2 FYNNEI. CDR3 length: 14 amino acids. V gave up 7 bases and J gave up 11 bases; unmatched junction bases: 10. CDR3 DNA: TGTGCCAGCACCACCCGACAGGGGGCGATTAAACTGTTTTTT. Protein product: CASTTRQGAIKLFF.

The chain couples TRBV7-3 to TRBJ1-1; perhaps TRBD1 as D (5 bases). The CDR3 contains 13 residues. Germline-derived CDR1 and CDR2 are SGHTA and FQGTGA. V was clipped by 4 bases and J by 1 base, with 7 bases between them. In nucleotides, the CDR3 is TGTGCCAGCAGCTCACAGGAGAACACTGAAGCTTTCTTT. Its translation: CASSSQENTEAFF.

This rearrangement joins TRBV18 to TRBJ1-1; 7 positions match TRBD1. Germline V gives CDR1 KGHSH, CDR2 LQKENI. The CDR3 is 15 residues long. V shed 4 bases, J shed 5 bases, and the junction held 10 bases outside the gene matches. The CDR3 loop reads CASSLEQGRSTEAFF. The CDR3 DNA follows: TGTGCCAGCTCACTTGAACAGGGGAGGAGTACTGAAGCTTTCTTT.

V is TRBV27 and J is TRBJ1-1; weak D call: TRBD1 (6 bases). Trimming stripped 2 bases from V and 3 bases from J, with 19 bases between. The germline gives CDR1 MNHEY, CDR2 SMNVEV (reference sequence). This CDR3 comprises 17 residues. DNA of the CDR3: TGTGCCAGCAGTTTAAGGGGGGGAGGCCGAGGGGACACTGAAGCTTTCTTT. Translated, it gives CASSLRGGGRGDTEAFF.

The chain recombines TRBV7-9 with TRBJ1-4, with 9 bases that match TRBD1. V shed 3 bases and J 6 bases; nucleotides not matched to a gene: 8. Germline V gives CDR1 SEHNR, CDR2 FQNEAQ (reference sequence). The CDR3 runs 16 residues. CDR3 protein: CASSLVNRGRDEKLFF. CDR3 in DNA: TGTGCCAGCAGCTTGGTAAACAGGGGGCGCGATGAAAAACTGTTTTTT.

The chain recombines TRBV30 with TRBJ1-2; TRBD1 might be the D (6 bases). The CDR3 contains 14 residues. V was cut by 3 bases and J by 0 bases, with 11 bases left in between. CDR1 GTSNPN and CDR2 SVGIG come from the germline V gene (reference sequence). The CDR3 DNA follows: TGTGCCTGGAGCCTACAGGGAACTAACTATGGCTACACCTTC. Residues: CAWSLQGTNYGYTF.

The chain recombines TRBV11-2 with TRBJ1-2; the match to TRBD1 covers 9 bases. With 5 bases clipped from V and 3 bases from J, the junction kept 7 bases outside the gene matches. This CDR3 comprises 15 residues. Germline V lookup: CDR1 SGHAT, CDR2 FQNNGV. CDR3 loop: CASSKQGASDYGYTF. DNA of the CDR3: TGTGCCAGCAGCAAACAGGGGGCGTCCGACTATGGCTACACCTTC.

V is TRBV4-3 and J is TRBJ2-1, with 9 bases aligning to TRBD2. Per the germline V gene, CDR1 is LGHNA and CDR2 is YSLEER. The CDR3 loop spans 15 amino acids. V trimming: 2 bases; J trimming: 4 bases; junction bases outside the gene matches: 3. The CDR3 bases are TGCGCCAGCAGCCAAAGGACTAGCGCATACAATGAGCAGTTCTTC. As protein: CASSQRTSAYNEQFF.

The chain has TRBV30 and TRBJ2-3; 8 bases align to TRBD1. Germline CDR1 GTSNPN, CDR2 SVGIG (reference sequence). The CDR3 consists of 16 residues. Trimming cost V 2 bases and J 6 bases; bases outside gene matches: 13. The CDR3 DNA follows: TGTGCCTGGAGTCTCCCCCACAGGGGGGCGAGGGATACGCAGTATTTT. It encodes CAWSLPHRGARDTQYF.

This clone has a single count. The J gene is TRBJ2-3, the V gene TRBV7-2; D remains ambiguous. The V gene's germline CDR1 is SGHTA and CDR2 FQGNSA. Between the trimmed V and J ends, which lost 3 bases and 3 bases, there was a span of 7 bases. There are 13 residues in the CDR3. The CDR3 region has the DNA TGTGCCAGCAGCTTTATCAGGACAGATACGCAGTATTTT. Amino acids: CASSFIRTDTQYF.

The chain is built from TRBV4-1 and TRBJ2-3, with unresolved D. This CDR3 is 17 amino acids long. The germline V gene has CDR1 MGHRA and CDR2 YSYEKL. Trimming cost V 0 bases and J 2 bases, with 15 bases left between them. In nucleotides, the CDR3 is TGCGCCAGCAGCCAAGATCTTTTTGGCACGTACACAGATACGCAGTATTTT. Protein: CASSQDLFGTYTDTQYF.

This chain links TRBV2 with TRBJ1-4; no reliable D call. CDR1 is SNHLY and CDR2 is FYNNEI in the germline V gene. Trimming shortened V by 6 bases and J by 5 bases, and 4 bases separated the two germline ends. The CDR3 is 11 amino acids. The CDR3 DNA sequence: TGTGCCAGCAGGCGAAATGAAAAACTGTTTTTT. It encodes CASRRNEKLFF.

This chain joins TRBV18 and TRBJ2-3, with D unclear. Germline CDR1 is KGHSH and CDR2 is LQKENI. This CDR3 comprises 13 residues. V was pared by 2 bases and J by 4 bases, with 7 bases between. The DNA for the CDR3 is TGTGCCAGCTCACCAAGAGCTTCAGATACGCAGTATTTT. As protein: CASSPRASDTQYF.

The table lists this clone with a few counts. The V gene is TRBV24-1, the J gene TRBJ1-4, with a possible D match to TRBD1 (5 bases). V was shortened by 4 bases and J by 8 bases, with 13 bases between the two germline ends. CDR3 length: 14 amino acids. Germline-derived CDR1 and CDR2 are KGHDR and SFDVKD. CDR3 in amino acids: CATSEGGLGEKLFF. The CDR3 bases are TGTGCCACCAGTGAGGGGGGATTAGGAGAAAAACTGTTTTTT.

The CDR3 is CASSLADNANYGYTF. The CDR3 coding sequence is TGTGCCAGCAGTTTGGCAGACAACGCGAACTATGGCTACACCTTC. This chain joins TRBV28 and TRBJ1-2; D remains unclear. Trimming took 3 bases from V and 2 from J, leaving 13 bases between them. There are 15 residues in the CDR3. Germline lookup yields CDR1 MDHEN and CDR2 SYDVKM.

In the case of this clone: Other DNA sequences in this sample translate to the same CDR3. J is TRBJ1-1 and V is TRBV2; 11 bases are shared with TRBD1. CDR3 length: 15 amino acids. The germline CDR1 and CDR2 sequences are SNHLY and FYNNEI. The ends lost 3 bases at V and 4 bases at J; junction bases unmatched: 4. The CDR3 reads CASSDRTGGGTEAFF. The CDR3 DNA reads TGTGCCAGCAGTGACCGGACAGGGGGCGGCACTGAAGCTTTCTTT.

The chain joins TRBV5-1 to TRBJ2-2; TRBD1 aligns across 9 bases. This CDR3 contains 17 residues. Per the germline V gene, CDR1 is SGHRS and CDR2 is YFSETQ. The ends lost 1 base at V and 1 base at J; junction bases unmatched: 5. CDR3 in DNA: TGCGCCAGCAGCTTGATGGGGGGACAGGGGAACACCGGGGAGCTGTTTTTT. This translates into CASSLMGGQGNTGELFF.

The chain combines TRBV7-9 with TRBJ2-1; 8 bases map to TRBD2. V was pared by 5 bases and J by 8 bases, with 14 bases of the junction left unmatched. Germline values: CDR1 SEHNR, CDR2 FQNEAQ (reference sequence). The CDR3 consists of 16 residues. CDR3 in amino acids: CASSPPWGTRADEQFF. For the CDR3, the DNA is TGTGCCAGCAGCCCGCCCTGGGGGACTAGGGCCGATGAGCAGTTCTTC. Full variable domain (rest looked up from reference TRBV7-9 and TRBJ2-1): DTGVSQNPRHKITKRGQNVTFRCDPISEHNRLYWYRQTLGQGPEFLTYFQNEAQLEKSRLLSDRFSAERPKGSFSTLEIQRTEQGDSAMYLCASSPPWGTRADEQFFGPGTRLTVL.

The genes are TRBV5-4 and TRBJ1-6; 7 nucleotides line up with TRBD1. The length of the CDR3 is 18 residues. In germline, CDR1 is SGHNT, CDR2 YYREEE (reference sequence). V lost 4 bases, J lost 6 bases, and 16 bases stayed unmatched. DNA of the CDR3: TGTGCCAGCAGCCATTTGTTGGTTCCGGGACAGCGTAATTCACCCCTCCACTTT. As protein: CASSHLLVPGQRNSPLHF. Based on the CDR3 plus reference TRBV5-4 and TRBJ1-6, the full variable domain is ETGVTQSPTHLIKTRGQQVTLRCSSQSGHNTVSWYQQALGQGPQFIFQYYREEENGRGNFPPRFSGLQFPNYSSELNVNALELDDSALYLCASSHLLVPGQRNSPLHFGNGTRLTVT.

Details on this clone: Relative to the germline gene, one junction end is altered; a read error may explain this. The chain has TRBV5-1 and TRBJ1-5; the D gene is possibly TRBD1 (5 bases). CDR3 length equals 15 residues. Per the germline V gene, CDR1 is SGHRS and CDR2 is YFSETQ. The DNA of the CDR3 is TGTGCCAGCAGCTTGGCCTCAGGGTTGAATCAGCCCCAGCATTTT. Protein: CASSLASGLNQPQHF.

This sequence joins TRBV5-1 and TRBJ2-2; maybe TRBD1 (5 bases). The V gene lost 4 bases and the J gene lost 4 bases, with 11 bases spanning the gap. The CDR3 is made up of 14 amino acids. The germline gives CDR1 SGHRS, CDR2 YFSETQ. The CDR3 region is CASSPEGATGELFF. The CDR3 DNA follows: TGCGCCAGCAGCCCCGAAGGGGCCACCGGGGAGCTGTTTTTT. Full variable domain (remainder filled in from reference TRBV5-1 and TRBJ2-2): KAGVTQTPRYLIKTRGQQVTLSCSPISGHRSVSWYQQTPGQGLQFLFEYFSETQRNKGNFPGRFSGRQFSNSRSEMNVSTLELGDSALYLCASSPEGATGELFFGEGSRLTVL.

This clone was observed a few times. The chain joins TRBV19 to TRBJ1-2; D remains ambiguous. This CDR3 contains 12 residues. Germline V gene sequence: CDR1 LNHDA, CDR2 SQIVND (reference sequence). Between the trimmed V and J ends, which lost 5 bases and 5 bases, there was a span of 9 bases. The CDR3 sequence is CASSERQYGYTF. Here the CDR3 DNA reads TGTGCCAGTAGTGAGCGTCAGTATGGCTACACCTTC.

The chain employs TRBV7-3 and TRBJ2-2; 10 bases line up with TRBD1. This CDR3 comprises 17 residues. J was trimmed by 7 bases and V by 2 bases; bases with no gene match: 10. CDR1 is SGHTA and CDR2 is FQGTGA in the germline V gene. CDR3 residues: CASSLGIPGQGFGELFF. Here the CDR3 DNA reads TGTGCCAGCAGCTTAGGAATCCCGGGACAGGGGTTCGGGGAGCTGTTTTTT.

This chain uses TRBV4-1 with TRBJ1-2, with no clear D. The V and J ends lost 0 bases and 7 bases respectively, with 9 bases between them. The CDR3 covers 13 residues. The V gene's germline CDR1 is MGHRA and CDR2 YSYEKL. Here the CDR3 DNA reads TGCGCCAGCAGCCAAGAGACGGGGATTGGCTACACCTTC. The encoded protein is CASSQETGIGYTF.

This sequence joins TRBV18 and TRBJ2-1; maybe TRBD1 (6 bases). The CDR3 has 13 amino acids. Trimming took 0 bases from V and 6 from J, leaving 6 bases between them. Germline V CDR1 and CDR2: KGHSH, LQKENI. CDR3 coding DNA: TGTGCCAGCTCACCACCGGACAGCAATGAGCAGTTCTTC. It specifies CASSPPDSNEQFF.

V usage is TRBV4-2 and J usage is TRBJ2-7; 9 nucleotides match TRBD2. This CDR3 is built from 17 residues. Germline trimming cut 0 bases from V and 7 bases from J; bases unmatched to any gene: 13. Germline values: CDR1 LGHNA, CDR2 YNFKEQ. The CDR3 coding sequence is TGTGCCAGCAGCCAAGATTACGGCGGGGGGGCTCGGTTGGAGCAGTACTTC. Its protein is CASSQDYGGGARLEQYF.

The chain joins TRBV27 to TRBJ1-6; 9 positions match TRBD1. This CDR3 has 16 residues. J gave up 2 bases and V 6 bases, and 5 bases lay outside the gene matches. Germline assignment: CDR1 MNHEY and CDR2 SMNVEV (reference sequence). The CDR3 is CASRTGTGTYNSPLHF. In DNA form, the CDR3 reads TGTGCCAGCAGAACCGGGACAGGGACCTATAATTCACCCCTCCACTTT.

The J gene is TRBJ1-2, the V gene TRBV5-8, with a tentative D call TRBD1 (5 bases). There are 12 residues in the CDR3. CDR1 is SGHTS and CDR2 is YDEGEE in the germline V gene. V dropped 6 bases and J dropped 4 bases, with 10 bases sitting between them. CDR3 in amino acids: CASIQGFYGYTF. CDR3 nucleotide sequence: TGTGCCAGCATCCAGGGATTCTATGGCTACACCTTC.

V is TRBV28 and J is TRBJ1-4; weak D call: TRBD1 (6 bases). V was trimmed by 4 bases and J by 3 bases, leaving 9 bases between them. Per the germline V gene, CDR1 is MDHEN and CDR2 is SYDVKM. There are 14 residues in the CDR3. The DNA of the CDR3 is TGTGCCAGCAGTTCACAGGGAGCTAATGAAAAACTGTTTTTT. Translating it yields CASSSQGANEKLFF.